There are many counts of the clone carrying this T cell receptor (beta chain). This record belongs to a study of T-cell memory formation after mild COVID-19. The CDR3 is 13 amino acids. The ends lost 0 bases at V and 6 bases at J; junction bases unmatched: 2. CDR1 and CDR2 (germline): SGHRS, YFSETQ. TCRdb recomputed calls from the 5' RACE reads with MiXCR, one row per CDR3 protein. This table holds about 210,000 distinct CDR3 sequences, 10% found once. The genes are TRBV5-1 and TRBJ1-2, with 7 bases matching TRBD1. The sample was PBMCs or a T cell subset sorted from them (not recorded which). This sequence originates from a man aged 18 to 30 who had mild COVID-19 (a few samples of this study predate the infection). Cell type and time point are not known. The CDR3, as DNA: TGCGCCAGCAGCTTGGCACAGGGGAATGGCTACACCTTC. Its translation is CASSLAQGNGYTF.